The clone carrying this T cell receptor beta chain was seen a handful of times. Looked up from germline, CDR1 is KGHDR and CDR2 is SFDVKD. V was clipped by 3 bases and J by 7 bases, with 14 bases between them. This CDR3 has 14 residues. These data are taken from a study of T-cell memory formation after mild COVID-19. TCRdb analysed the 5' RACE reads with MiXCR anew, one entry per CDR3 protein. This sample has approximately 570,000 distinct CDR3 sequences, with approximately 18% found just once. Sequencing was performed on PBMCs or a T cell subset sorted from them (not recorded which). This TCR came from an adult woman who had mild COVID-19 (a few samples of this study predate the infection). Cell type and time point are not known. The chain employs TRBV24-1 and TRBJ1-2; D gene unclear. The CDR3 spells CATSDPTEAGGYTF. The CDR3 nucleotides are TGTGCCACCAGTGATCCCACAGAGGCGGGTGGCTACACCTTC.